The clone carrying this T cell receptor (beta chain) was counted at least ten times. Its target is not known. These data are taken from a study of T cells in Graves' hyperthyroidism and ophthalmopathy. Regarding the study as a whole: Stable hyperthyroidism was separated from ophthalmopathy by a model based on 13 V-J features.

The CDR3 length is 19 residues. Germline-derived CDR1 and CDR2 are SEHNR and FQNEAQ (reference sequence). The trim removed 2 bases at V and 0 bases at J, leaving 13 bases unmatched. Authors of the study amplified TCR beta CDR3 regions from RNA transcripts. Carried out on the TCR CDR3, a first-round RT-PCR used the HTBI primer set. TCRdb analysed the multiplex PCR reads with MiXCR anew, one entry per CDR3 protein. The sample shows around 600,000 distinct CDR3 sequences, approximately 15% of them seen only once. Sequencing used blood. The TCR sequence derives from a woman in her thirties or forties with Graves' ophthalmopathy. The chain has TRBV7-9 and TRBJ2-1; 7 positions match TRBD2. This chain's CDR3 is CASSLRRMAGGSSYNEQFF. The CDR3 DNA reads TGTGCCAGCAGCTTAAGACGCATGGCGGGCGGGAGCTCCTACAATGAGCAGTTCTTC.